The following is a TCR beta chain sequence with its context. Its antigen remains unknown. The sample belongs to a study of cytomegalovirus exposure and HLA in healthy donors. Study-level results: Whilst most TCR sequences proved rare, a subset of public TCRs occurred across many donors. There were about 160 TCR beta chains listed as cytomegalovirus-associated.

The study ran its PCR with 60 Vbeta and 13 Jbeta primers. Data came from immunoSEQ multiplex PCR; TCRdb stores just in-frame clones and leaves some out. The table lists 150,000 to 200,000 clones, around 88% of them singletons. Germline lookup yields CDR1 MGHDK and CDR2 SYGVNS. The germline V and J ends were trimmed by 6 bases and 1 base, with 10 bases remaining between them. The CDR3 has 13 amino acids. V and J are TRBV25-1 and TRBJ2-7, with a tentative D call TRBD1 (6 bases). This TCR derives from a woman in her thirties in good health and CMV-seronegative. Sequenced sample: PBMCs. The CDR3 bases are TGTGCCAGCAGAAGGACAGAGTCCTACGAGCAGTACTTC. This translates into CASRRTESYEQYF.